Described below is a single T cell receptor (beta chain) sequence and its context. The antigen is unknown. Every donor had blood drawn once into heparin, roughly 110 mL on average. Every bit of the isolated RNA underwent reverse transcription, so sequencing read expressed TCRB transcripts. Libraries were prepared by immunoSEQ multiplex PCR; TCRdb keeps only in-frame clonotypes and omits some of them. Among 630,000 or so clones, about an eighth were seen once, and the ten largest hold approximately 0.039%. The V gene's germline CDR1 is GTSNPN and CDR2 SVGIG (reference sequence). The CDR3 covers 16 residues. Trimming pared 5 bases from V and 3 bases from J, leaving 19 bases between. The record originates from a study of beta chain features in type 1 diabetes. Study-level results: Shortening that was moderate but significant affected the TCRB CDR3s of Type 1 diabetes patients in all four CD4+ subsets. The similarity of naive, central memory and Treg TCRB repertoires appeared greater among patients than among healthy donors.

This clonotype originated in a young man with type 1 diabetes. The chain links TRBV30 to TRBJ2-2, with a tentative D call TRBD2 (6 bases). The sequenced sample was naive CD4+ T cells from blood. The CDR3 loop reads CAWGRRGTPHTGELFF. As DNA, the CDR3 is TGTGCCTGGGGAAGGAGGGGAACCCCCCACACCGGGGAGCTGTTTTTT.